The 30 T cell receptor beta chains presented below share a single source sample, sequenced in a study of blood T cell repertoires in COVID-19. Here immunoSEQ multiplex PCR was the method, and the copy in TCRdb shows in-frame clones only, minus some. The sample shows around 98,000 clones, roughly 80% of them seen only once. The sequencing sample was made of peripheral blood. These receptors all stem from a man between 65 and 80 years old with active or convalescent COVID-19.

The chain links TRBV7-9 to TRBJ1-2; a weak D match, TRBD1 (6 bases). The ends were cut back, 5 bases at V and 3 bases at J, with 10 bases in the middle. Per germline, CDR1 SEHNR and CDR2 FQNEAQ (reference sequence). The length of the CDR3 is 13 residues. This CDR3 is CASSPGDHYGYTF. In DNA form, the CDR3 reads TGTGCCAGCAGCCCAGGGGATCACTATGGCTACACCTTC.

This chain links TRBV20-1 with TRBJ2-6; unclear D gene. This CDR3 has 13 amino acids. Trimming left V 3 bases short and J 4 bases short, with 7 bases between. CDR1 is DFQATT and CDR2 is SNEGSKA in the germline V gene (reference sequence). The CDR3 here is CSASMSGANVLTF. DNA for the CDR3: TGCAGTGCTAGTATGTCGGGGGCCAACGTCCTGACTTTC.

This clone has ten or more counts. J is TRBJ1-1 and V is TRBV30; 8 nucleotides agree with TRBD1. The V segment lost 7 bases and the J segment 0 bases; nucleotides outside the gene matches: 13. The germline V gene has CDR1 GTSNPN and CDR2 SVGIG (reference sequence). This CDR3 comprises 16 residues. CDR3 bases: TGTGCCTTATCAGGGGGCGAGTCTGGGATGAACACTGAAGCTTTCTTT. This gives the protein CALSGGESGMNTEAFF.

V is TRBV7-9 and J is TRBJ2-5; a weak D match, TRBD1 (5 bases). Per germline, CDR1 SEHNR and CDR2 FQNEAQ (reference sequence). Trimming removed 2 bases at V and 2 bases at J, with 21 bases between. The CDR3 runs to 18 residues. CDR3 loop: CASSLFGAAVWAQETQYF. The CDR3 nucleotides read TGTGCCAGCAGCTTATTTGGGGCCGCGGTCTGGGCACAAGAGACCCAGTACTTC.

The chain links TRBV4-2 to TRBJ1-6; no clear D. CDR3 length: 16 residues. The ends were cut back, 1 base at V and 9 bases at J, with 16 bases in the middle. Germline assignment: CDR1 LGHNA and CDR2 YNFKEQ. The DNA for the CDR3 is TGTGCCAGCAGCCAAGGGGTTCAGATTCGGGGTTCACCCCTCCACTTT. Residues: CASSQGVQIRGSPLHF.

This chain links TRBV10-2 with TRBJ2-5, with D possibly TRBD2 on 5 matching bases. CDR3 length equals 12 residues. Looked up from germline, CDR1 is WSHSY and CDR2 is SAAADI. V lost 8 bases, J lost 3 bases, and 10 bases lay in between. Here the CDR3 DNA reads TGCGCCAGCGGTTCCGGGGAAGAGACCCAGTACTTC. Protein: CASGSGEETQYF.

The chain is built from TRBV9 and TRBJ2-5, with TRBD1 as a possible D gene (6 bases). The CDR3 runs to 13 residues. Germline CDR1 SGDLS, CDR2 YYNGEE. The V and J ends lost 3 bases and 5 bases respectively, with 11 bases between them. For the CDR3, the DNA is TGTGCCAGCAGCGCCCAGGGGACGGAGACCCAGTACTTC. Translated, it gives CASSAQGTETQYF.

This clone was detected only a few times. V is TRBV4-2 and J is TRBJ1-5, with 8 nucleotides matching TRBD1. The CDR3 contains 15 residues. The V segment lost 1 base and the J segment 6 bases; nucleotides outside the gene matches: 5. In germline, CDR1 is LGHNA, CDR2 YNFKEQ. The CDR3 bases are TGTGCCAGCAGCCAAGTAGGACAGGGTCGTCAGCCCCAGCATTTT. It yields the protein CASSQVGQGRQPQHF.

The chain links TRBV4-2 to TRBJ2-7, with D tentatively TRBD2 (6 bases). This CDR3 spans 15 amino acids. Germline values: CDR1 LGHNA, CDR2 YNFKEQ. V was cut by 0 bases and J by 2 bases, with 11 bases left in between. The DNA for the CDR3 is TGTGCCAGCAGCCAAGATACAACTAGCACCTACGAGCAGTACTTC. Protein product: CASSQDTTSTYEQYF.

This clone has only a few counts. This rearrangement joins TRBV4-2 to TRBJ2-3, with 9 bases aligning to TRBD2. V shed 1 base and J 6 bases; nucleotides not matched to a gene: 11. The CDR3 extends over 17 amino acids. Germline CDR1 and CDR2: LGHNA and YNFKEQ. The chain's CDR3 is CASSQVGSGGLVDTQYF. The CDR3 nucleotides are TGTGCCAGCAGCCAAGTAGGTAGCGGGGGTTTGGTTGATACGCAGTATTTT.

V and J are TRBV5-1 and TRBJ1-2, with TRBD1 matching over 8 bases. With 0 bases clipped from V and 4 bases from J, the junction kept 8 bases outside the gene matches. The CDR3 is 16 amino acids. Per germline, CDR1 SGHRS and CDR2 YFSETQ. The CDR3 region is CASSLDSGGWSYGYTF. Here the CDR3 DNA reads TGCGCCAGCAGCTTGGACTCAGGGGGCTGGAGCTATGGCTACACCTTC.

V and J are TRBV5-4 and TRBJ2-6; D perhaps matches TRBD1 (5 bases). This CDR3 comprises 17 residues. Per germline, CDR1 SGHNT and CDR2 YYREEE (reference sequence). The V end was cut by 3 bases, the J end by 0 bases, with 13 bases between. CDR3 coding DNA: TGTGCCAGCAGCTCGGCACACAGGAGCTCTGGGGCCAACGTCCTGACTTTC. It yields the protein CASSSAHRSSGANVLTF.

The chain uses TRBV5-1 and TRBJ2-1; possibly TRBD2 for D (6 bases). This CDR3 spans 16 amino acids. Trimming removed 4 bases at V and 4 bases at J, with 18 bases between. Looked up from germline, CDR1 is SGHRS and CDR2 is YFSETQ. In DNA, the CDR3 is TGCGCCAGCAGCCGGTACGGGGGACGGGATTACAATGAGCAGTTCTTC. This translates into CASSRYGGRDYNEQFF.

This rearrangement joins TRBV11-2 to TRBJ1-1, with D maybe TRBD1 (6 bases). CDR1 and CDR2 from the germline V gene are SGHAT and FQNNGV. The CDR3 totals 13 residues. V lost 6 bases and J lost 1, with 9 bases in between. CDR3 amino acids: CASRWGQNTEAFF. The CDR3, as DNA: TGTGCCAGCAGATGGGGACAGAACACTGAAGCTTTCTTT.

The chain is built from TRBV9 and TRBJ1-2; D possibly corresponds to TRBD1 (6 bases). V was trimmed by 4 bases and J by 5 bases, leaving 18 bases between them. CDR3 size: 15 residues. Germline CDR1 is SGDLS and CDR2 is YYNGEE. DNA of the CDR3: TGTGCCAGCAGCTTCAAAGGGGGGGCAAGGTATGGCTACACCTTC. The encoded protein is CASSFKGGARYGYTF.

The V call is TRBV19, the J call TRBJ2-4; possible D gene TRBD1, 6 bases. V gave up 3 bases and J gave up 4 bases, with 13 bases separating them. CDR3 length: 15 amino acids. The germline CDR1 and CDR2 sequences are LNHDA and SQIVND (reference sequence). CDR3 nucleotides: TGTGCCAGTAGTATTGGTTTAGGACAGAAAAACATTCAGTACTTC. Protein: CASSIGLGQKNIQYF.

The rearrangement links TRBV5-4 to TRBJ1-4, with D possibly TRBD1 on 5 matching bases. The V gene's germline CDR1 is SGHNT and CDR2 YYREEE (reference sequence). The CDR3 sequence is 16 residues long. With 4 bases removed from V and 7 bases from J, the gap between germline ends came to 20 bases. CDR3 coding DNA: TGTGCCAGCAGCGCCCAAGGGGCCCCCGGGGGTGAAAAACTGTTTTTT. It yields the protein CASSAQGAPGGEKLFF.

The CDR3 sequence is CASSLDVQRGREQYF. The DNA for the CDR3 is TGTGCCAGCAGCTTAGATGTCCAGCGGGGAAGGGAGCAGTACTTC. The chain recombines TRBV11-2 with TRBJ2-7, with 7 bases identical to TRBD2. The V gene's germline CDR1 is SGHAT and CDR2 FQNNGV. V shed 0 bases and J 7 bases; nucleotides not matched to a gene: 9. CDR3 length equals 15 residues.

The chain uses TRBV19 and TRBJ1-2; possibly TRBD1 for D (5 bases). CDR1 and CDR2 (germline): LNHDA, SQIVND (reference sequence). The CDR3 sequence is 15 residues long. The V gene lost 6 bases and the J gene lost 7 bases, with 21 bases spanning the gap. The CDR3 DNA follows: TGTGCCAGTAGAGGTGTGGGGCGCAGACCCTCTGGCTACACCTTC. It codes for CASRGVGRRPSGYTF.

The chain has TRBV4-2 and TRBJ2-7; 8 bases fit TRBD1. With V trimmed by 6 bases and J by 3 bases, 10 bases remained unmatched. Germline CDR1 reads LGHNA; CDR2 reads YNFKEQ. CDR3 size: 15 residues. In DNA form, the CDR3 reads TGTGCCAGCAGTATACAGGACAGGGTGGTCTACGAGCAGTACTTC. Translating it yields CASSIQDRVVYEQYF.

The gene calls are TRBV30 and TRBJ2-1; 11 bases are a match to TRBD2. The length of the CDR3 is 15 residues. In germline, CDR1 is GTSNPN, CDR2 SVGIG (reference sequence). V lost 4 bases to trimming and J lost 4 bases; unmatched junction nucleotides: 6. This CDR3 reads CAWTRLAGGYNEQFF. CDR3 coding DNA: TGTGCCTGGACCCGTCTAGCGGGGGGATACAATGAGCAGTTCTTC.

The chain joins TRBV3-1 (or the pseudogene TRBV3-2) to TRBJ1-6; TRBD1 agrees at 7 bases. This CDR3 has 14 amino acids. V lost 5 bases and J lost 6; bases outside the gene matches: 4. Germline V CDR1 and CDR2: LGHDT, YNNKEL (reference sequence). Here the CDR3 DNA reads TGTGCCAGCAGCAAAAGGGACAGTAATTCACCCCTCCACTTT. Translation: CASSKRDSNSPLHF.

This clone was observed a handful of times. The chain carries TRBV7-8 and TRBJ1-5; TRBD1 might be the D (5 bases). CDR1 is SGHVS, CDR2 FQNEAQ, per germline. This CDR3 spans 13 amino acids. Trimming shortened V by 5 bases and J by 3 bases, and 8 bases separated the two germline ends. This CDR3 is CASSHGHNQPQHF. For the CDR3, the DNA is TGTGCCAGCAGCCATGGACACAATCAGCCCCAGCATTTT.

This clone was counted once. This sample also contains other DNA sequences that code for the same CDR3. This chain joins TRBV5-1 and TRBJ2-3; D gene uncertain. The CDR3 extends over 13 amino acids. Looked up from germline, CDR1 is SGHRS and CDR2 is YFSETQ. Trimming removed 3 bases from V and 0 bases from J, with 5 bases in between. The chain's CDR3 is CASSSLSTDTQYF. CDR3 coding DNA: TGCGCCAGCAGCTCCCTGAGCACAGATACGCAGTATTTT. Using reference TRBV5-1 and TRBJ2-3 for the parts outside the CDR3, the full variable domain is KAGVTQTPRYLIKTRGQQVTLSCSPISGHRSVSWYQQTPGQGLQFLFEYFSETQRNKGNFPGRFSGRQFSNSRSEMNVSTLELGDSALYLCASSSLSTDTQYFGPGTRLTVL.

The chain recombines TRBV19 with TRBJ1-1; 7 nucleotides align to TRBD1. The CDR3 length is 14 residues. Unmatched junction bases numbered 9, after V lost 7 bases and J lost 4 bases. Per the germline V gene, CDR1 is LNHDA and CDR2 is SQIVND (reference sequence). The DNA for the CDR3 is TGTGCCAGTAAGACAGACAGGGTTGGCACTGAAGCTTTCTTT. It encodes CASKTDRVGTEAFF.

This chain links TRBV7-3 with TRBJ2-3; 13 bases fit TRBD2. The CDR3 spans 15 residues. Per germline, CDR1 SGHTA and CDR2 FQGTGA. V was clipped by 4 bases and J by 3 bases; unmatched bases: 1. CDR3 sequence reads: CASSSGLAGTDTQYF. The CDR3 DNA is TGTGCCAGCAGCTCGGGACTAGCGGGGACAGATACGCAGTATTTT.

This chain links TRBV6-1 with TRBJ2-3, with D perhaps TRBD2 (6 bases). The CDR3 has 16 residues. V lost 0 bases and J lost 1, with 11 bases in between. Germline CDR1 reads MNHNS; CDR2 reads SASEGT. Written as DNA, the CDR3 is TGTGCCAGCAGTGAAGCGCCGGGACTCCGCACAGATACGCAGTATTTT. Residues: CASSEAPGLRTDTQYF.

The CDR3 spells CASSSTAYTDTQYF. CDR3 sequence (DNA): TGTGCCAGCAGCTCTACAGCTTACACAGATACGCAGTATTTT. The chain links TRBV7-3 to TRBJ2-3; unclear D gene. The CDR3 consists of 14 residues. CDR1 and CDR2 from the germline V gene are SGHTA and FQGTGA. Deletions cut 4 bases from V and 2 bases from J, with 10 bases between.

This clone was seen once. V gene TRBV11-3 combines with J gene TRBJ2-1; 8 bases line up with TRBD1. Per germline, CDR1 SGHNT and CDR2 YENEEA. This CDR3 spans 18 amino acids. J was trimmed by 2 bases and V by 3 bases; bases with no gene match: 12. DNA for the CDR3: TGTGCCAGCAGCTTCCCGATTCCAGGGGGCAGCACCTACAATGAGCAGTTCTTC. Translated, it gives CASSFPIPGGSTYNEQFF.

The J gene is TRBJ1-2, the V gene TRBV10-2; weak D call: TRBD1 (6 bases). From germline, CDR1 is WSHSY and CDR2 SAAADI. Trimming left V 6 bases short and J 0 bases short, with 11 bases between. The CDR3 runs 14 residues. The DNA for the CDR3 is TGCGCCAGCAGAGAGACAGGTTCTAACTATGGCTACACCTTC. It is translated as CASRETGSNYGYTF.